The sequence of this T cell receptor (beta chain) was determined in a study of T cells in Graves' hyperthyroidism and ophthalmopathy. Notes on the study in general: By a 13 V-J model, ophthalmopathy was set apart from stable hyperthyroidism.

Uncontrolled infection, other autoimmune disease, pregnancy or lactation barred patients from enrollment. Any symptoms of ophthalmopathy came after the first hyperthyroidism diagnosis, from which the blood sample dates. V was trimmed by 5 bases and J by 9 bases, leaving 17 bases between them. The V gene's germline CDR1 is LNHDA and CDR2 SQIVND (reference sequence). This CDR3 spans 14 amino acids. This clonotype was counted ten times or more. What it binds is not known. RNA transcripts were the template for amplifying TCR beta CDR3 regions. Using the HTBI primer set, a first-round RT-PCR was run on the TCR CDR3. MiXCR, run by TCRdb on the multiplex PCR reads, gives a single entry per CDR3 protein. This table holds around 300,000 distinct CDR3 sequences, about an eighth found once.

Specimen: blood. The sequence came from a woman in her thirties with Graves' hyperthyroidism that later progressed to Graves' ophthalmopathy. The J gene is TRBJ1-5, the V gene TRBV19; D is possibly TRBD1 (5 bases). In DNA, the CDR3 is TGTGCCAGTAGTGTTGACCGCTCAGGGCGGCCCCAGCATTTT. Amino acids: CASSVDRSGRPQHF.